The 26 T cell receptor beta chains presented below share a single source sample, sequenced in a study of shared clonotypes between healthy human individuals. The repertoire was sequenced with immunoSEQ multiplex PCR; TCRdb's copy has only in-frame clones and lacks some. The table includes 2 million to 2.5 million clones, more than 85% detected once. Sequencing input: naive CD4+ T cells from PBMCs. Subset in this sample: CD45RA+ positively selected. Receptors originate from a man between 18 and 35 years old in good health. Some clones in this sample may be carry-over from other donors' samples.

The V and J genes are TRBV13 and TRBJ2-1; tentative D call: TRBD2 (5 bases). Germline CDR1 and CDR2: PRHDT and FYEKMQ (reference sequence). V lost 5 bases and J 0 bases, leaving 14 bases between the germline ends. The CDR3 runs to 16 residues. This CDR3 is CASSLRLTPSYNEQFF. In nucleotides, the CDR3 is TGTGCCAGCAGCCTACGACTAACCCCCTCCTACAATGAGCAGTTCTTC.

The chain carries TRBV5-3 and TRBJ1-5, with 7 bases that match TRBD1. TRBV5-3 falls under the ORF class, with uncertain function. Trimming removed 1 base from V and 5 bases from J; junction bases left unmatched: 12. This CDR3 is 17 amino acids long. The CDR3 region is CARSLHRGIGPYQPQHF. The CDR3 DNA reads TGTGCCAGAAGCTTGCACAGGGGAATTGGGCCTTATCAGCCCCAGCATTTT.

The V call is TRBV6-6, the J call TRBJ2-5; D assignment may be TRBD1 or TRBD2 (5 bases each). The germline V gene has CDR1 MNHNY and CDR2 SVGAGI (reference sequence). The CDR3 sequence is 15 residues long. V was clipped by 3 bases and J by 2 bases, with 13 bases between them. CDR3 DNA sequence: TGTGCCAGCAGTTATGGGGGAGTGGGTCAAGAGACCCAGTACTTC. Translating gives CASSYGGVGQETQYF.

This clone was seen a few times. Other nucleotide sequences from this sample produce the same CDR3. The rearrangement joins TRBV10-3 to TRBJ1-1, with a tentative D call TRBD1 (5 bases). Looked up from germline, CDR1 is ENHRY and CDR2 is SYGVKD. Trimming cost V 4 bases and J 5 bases, with 11 bases left between them. The CDR3 sequence is 13 residues long. This chain's CDR3 is CAISVGVGTEAFF. DNA for the CDR3: TGTGCCATCAGTGTGGGGGTGGGGACTGAAGCTTTCTTT.

The chain links TRBV21-1 to TRBJ2-5. TRBV21-1 is given as a pseudogene. The CDR3 has 14 residues. Here the CDR3 reads CASSRKGYQETQYF. In DNA, the CDR3 is TGTGCCAGCAGCAGGAAGGGATACCAAGAGACCCAGTACTTC.

J is TRBJ1-5 and V is TRBV4-1; D gene ambiguous. V lost 0 bases, J lost 5 bases, and 5 bases lay in between. CDR1 is MGHRA and CDR2 is YSYEKL in the germline V gene. This CDR3 region has 13 residues. The CDR3 region is CASSQDGDQPQHF. CDR3 nucleotides: TGCGCCAGCAGCCAAGATGGGGATCAGCCCCAGCATTTT.

The V and J genes are TRBV7-2 and TRBJ1-2; 7 bases are shared with TRBD1. Germline V CDR1 and CDR2: SGHTA, FQGNSA. V lost 5 bases and J lost 8; bases outside the gene matches: 8. CDR3 length equals 13 residues. The CDR3 sequence is CASSPTGIYGYTF. The CDR3 DNA sequence: TGTGCCAGCAGCCCGACAGGGATCTACGGCTACACCTTC. Variable domain in full (rest from reference TRBV7-2 and TRBJ1-2): GAGVSQSPSNKVTEKGKDVELRCDPISGHTALYWYRQSLGQGLEFLIYFQGNSAPDKSGLPSDRFSAERTGGSVSTLTIQRTQQEDSAVYLCASSPTGIYGYTFGSGTRLTVV.

The V and J genes are TRBV9 and TRBJ2-2, with TRBD2 identical over 11 bases. This CDR3 comprises 18 residues. V shed 0 bases, J shed 5 bases, and the junction held 9 bases outside the gene matches. In germline, CDR1 is SGDLS, CDR2 YYNGEE. CDR3 nucleotide sequence: TGTGCCAGCAGCGTAGGGGGACTAGCGGCTAGGGCAACCGGGGAGCTGTTTTTT. As protein: CASSVGGLAARATGELFF. Variable domain in full (rest from reference TRBV9 and TRBJ2-2): DSGVTQTPKHLITATGQRVTLRCSPRSGDLSVYWYQQSLDQGLQFLIQYYNGEERAKGNILERFSAQQFPDLHSELNLSSLELGDSALYFCASSVGGLAARATGELFFGEGSRLTVL.

The sample holds a few counts of this clone. This chain uses TRBV19 with TRBJ1-1; D remains unclear. Trimming cost V 7 bases and J 2 bases, with 11 bases left between them. CDR3 length: 13 residues. The germline CDR1 and CDR2 sequences are LNHDA and SQIVND (reference sequence). The CDR3 here is CASTLQPNTEAFF. CDR3 DNA: TGTGCCAGTACACTTCAGCCCAACACTGAAGCTTTCTTT.

This rearrangement joins TRBV6-5 to TRBJ2-7; TRBD2 matches 7 bases. The CDR3 totals 13 residues. From germline, CDR1 is MNHEY and CDR2 SVGAGI. J was trimmed by 4 bases and V by 5 bases; bases with no gene match: 5. CDR3 sequence: CASSIRGEYEQYF. As DNA, the CDR3 is TGTGCCAGCAGTATTCGGGGGGAATACGAGCAGTACTTC.

Points on this clone: Other DNA sequences in the sample encode the same CDR3. CDR3 sequence: CASSPQGRYEQYF. The CDR3 DNA is TGTGCCAGCAGCCCACAGGGTAGATACGAGCAGTACTTC. This chain connects TRBV11-2 to TRBJ2-7, with D possibly TRBD1 on 6 matching bases. Between the trimmed V and J ends, which lost 5 bases and 4 bases, there was a span of 12 bases. CDR3 length: 13 residues. Germline V gene sequence: CDR1 SGHAT, CDR2 FQNNGV.

The gene calls are TRBV2 and TRBJ2-2, with TRBD1 matching over 8 bases. This CDR3 has 15 residues. Germline V CDR1 and CDR2: SNHLY, FYNNEI. After removal of 6 bases from V and 5 bases from J, the junction contained 8 bases not matched to a gene. The CDR3 region is CASRKRDRWTGELFF. DNA for the CDR3: TGTGCCAGCAGAAAACGGGACAGGTGGACCGGGGAGCTGTTTTTT.

The V and J genes are TRBV7-2 and TRBJ2-7; possibly TRBD1 for D (6 bases). This CDR3 has 15 residues. Germline values: CDR1 SGHTA, CDR2 FQGNSA. The V end was cut by 0 bases, the J end by 2 bases, with 11 bases between. As DNA, the CDR3 is TGTGCCAGCAGCTTAGCTGGGACATTTCCCTACGAGCAGTACTTC. Translating it yields CASSLAGTFPYEQYF.

The chain links TRBV7-9 to TRBJ1-5; D might be TRBD1 (6 bases). Trimming left V 5 bases short and J 0 bases short, with 20 bases between. Germline V lookup: CDR1 SEHNR, CDR2 FQNEAQ (reference sequence). The CDR3 contains 18 residues. CDR3 loop: CASSPGTAGAISNQPQHF. The CDR3 DNA follows: TGTGCCAGCAGCCCCGGGACGGCGGGGGCCATTAGCAATCAGCCCCAGCATTTT.

This sequence joins TRBV7-2 and TRBJ2-5; D is perhaps TRBD1 or TRBD2 (5 bases each). Germline values: CDR1 SGHTA, CDR2 FQGNSA. V gave up 0 bases and J gave up 0 bases, with 11 bases separating them. CDR3 length equals 16 residues. The CDR3 region is CASSLAGVGNQETQYF. The CDR3 DNA sequence: TGTGCCAGCAGCTTAGCGGGGGTGGGTAACCAAGAGACCCAGTACTTC.

The chain uses TRBV11-2 and TRBJ2-1, with 13 bases fitting TRBD2. CDR1 is SGHAT, CDR2 FQNNGV, per germline. Trimming took 6 bases from V and 7 from J; bases not matched to a gene: 9. The CDR3 is 16 amino acids. The CDR3 loop is CASRPVGLAGVNEQFF. The CDR3 DNA follows: TGTGCCAGCAGACCAGTCGGACTAGCGGGAGTAAATGAGCAGTTCTTC.

The rearrangement joins TRBV7-9 to TRBJ1-5; TRBD1 might be the D (5 bases). The V end lost 2 bases, the J end lost 7 bases, and 15 bases lay between the germline ends. The CDR3 covers 15 residues. Per germline, CDR1 SEHNR and CDR2 FQNEAQ (reference sequence). This chain's CDR3 is CASSLWRGPRQPQHF. CDR3 nucleotides: TGTGCCAGCAGCTTATGGCGGGGCCCAAGGCAGCCCCAGCATTTT.

The rearrangement uses TRBV7-2 and TRBJ1-2; 7 nucleotides match TRBD1. The V and J ends lost 1 base and 4 bases, in that order; junction bases with no gene match: 9. This CDR3 is 16 amino acids long. CDR1 and CDR2 (germline): SGHTA, FQGNSA. CDR3 coding DNA: TGTGCCAGCAGCTTAGGAGGGCAGGGGGTAATCTATGGCTACACCTTC. This sequence encodes CASSLGGQGVIYGYTF. Based on the CDR3 plus reference TRBV7-2 and TRBJ1-2, the full variable domain is GAGVSQSPSNKVTEKGKDVELRCDPISGHTALYWYRQSLGQGLEFLIYFQGNSAPDKSGLPSDRFSAERTGGSVSTLTIQRTQQEDSAVYLCASSLGGQGVIYGYTFGSGTRLTVV.

The chain couples TRBV2 to TRBJ1-2; D perhaps matches TRBD1 (6 bases). The germline V gene encodes CDR1 SNHLY and CDR2 FYNNEI. V dropped 2 bases and J dropped 2 bases, with 9 bases sitting between them. This CDR3 has 14 amino acids. This CDR3 reads CASSERQGNYGYTF. The CDR3 DNA sequence: TGTGCCAGCAGTGAACGGCAGGGGAACTATGGCTACACCTTC.

The chain couples TRBV2 to TRBJ1-5; D perhaps matches TRBD1 (5 bases). V gave up 10 bases and J gave up 4 bases, with 20 bases separating them. Germline CDR1 reads SNHLY; CDR2 reads FYNNEI. This CDR3 contains 15 residues. CDR3 region: CATKRLGVGNQPQHF. As DNA, the CDR3 is TGTGCCACCAAACGCCTAGGGGTCGGGAATCAGCCCCAGCATTTT.

This clone appeared once. Here the CDR3 DNA reads TGTGCCACCGGGACAGGGAAGTCTGGGGCCAACGTCCTGACTTTC. Translating gives CATGTGKSGANVLTF. The chain employs TRBV2 and TRBJ2-6; 9 bases fit TRBD1. Trimming cost V 10 bases and J 1 base; bases outside gene matches: 5. This CDR3 contains 15 residues. The germline V gene has CDR1 SNHLY and CDR2 FYNNEI.

As for this clone: Distinct nucleotide sequences in the sample also encode this CDR3. The chain couples TRBV5-1 to TRBJ2-7; D not resolved. Trimming took 1 base from V and 4 from J, leaving 12 bases between them. The CDR3 extends over 14 amino acids. Germline-derived CDR1 and CDR2 are SGHRS and YFSETQ. CDR3 sequence reads: CASSLQGPTYEQYF. CDR3 bases: TGCGCCAGCAGCTTGCAAGGACCGACGTACGAGCAGTACTTC.

This sequence joins TRBV7-6 and TRBJ2-5; perhaps TRBD1 as D (6 bases). The V and J ends lost 2 bases and 2 bases respectively, with 15 bases between them. CDR3 size: 16 residues. The germline V gene encodes CDR1 SGHVS and CDR2 FNYEAQ. The CDR3 loop is CASSLQGWGPQETQYF. For the CDR3, the DNA is TGTGCCAGCAGCTTACAGGGATGGGGGCCACAAGAGACCCAGTACTTC.

The chain joins TRBV7-6 to TRBJ2-7; TRBD2 agrees at 14 bases. Germline trimming cut 0 bases from V and 5 bases from J; bases unmatched to any gene: 6. CDR3 length: 17 amino acids. CDR1 SGHVS and CDR2 FNYEAQ come from the germline V gene. DNA of the CDR3: TGTGCCAGCAGCTTAGCGGGGACTAGCGGGAGCTTCCACGAGCAGTACTTC. The encoded protein is CASSLAGTSGSFHEQYF.

The V gene is TRBV5-5, the J gene TRBJ1-2; D uncertain. The CDR3 is 16 amino acids. Germline CDR1 reads SGHKS; CDR2 reads YYEKEE (reference sequence). V was pared by 0 bases and J by 4 bases, with 16 bases between. The CDR3 region has the DNA TGTGCCAGCAGCTTGGGGCTCCCTCCCGTTGGCTATGGCTACACCTTC. Protein: CASSLGLPPVGYGYTF.

The V gene is TRBV7-2, the J gene TRBJ1-5; D gene uncertain. CDR3 length: 14 amino acids. In germline, CDR1 is SGHTA, CDR2 FQGNSA. Trimming took off 3 bases at V and 4 bases at J, with 10 bases between the two ends. The CDR3 loop reads CASSFLLRNQPQHF. As DNA, the CDR3 is TGTGCCAGCAGCTTCCTTCTTCGAAATCAGCCCCAGCATTTT.